These 32 T cell receptor beta chains were all obtained from the same sample, sequenced in a study of a mutant IDH1 vaccine in newly diagnosed glioma. Clones were read by immunoSEQ multiplex PCR, and TCRdb kept only the in-frame ones, dropping some. The sample has tens of thousands of clones, approximately 82% seen once. Time point here: week 47, end of study. Vaccination used 300 ug of mutant IDH1 20-mer peptide per dose, with topical imiquimod. These receptors have no known antigen. The sample consisted of PBMCs, taken from a glioma patient whose treatment included an IDH1 peptide vaccine. Source of these receptors: a man aged 18 to 35 with glioma. Some clones in this sample may be carry-over from other donors' samples.

The chain combines TRBV4-2 with TRBJ1-2; D is undetermined. The CDR3 has 15 amino acids. CDR1 is LGHNA and CDR2 is YNFKEQ in the germline V gene. V was clipped by 1 base and J by 4 bases, with 13 bases between them. CDR3 in amino acids: CASSQGEEVSYGYTF. The CDR3 nucleotides are TGTGCCAGCAGCCAAGGAGAGGAAGTCTCCTATGGCTACACCTTC.

CDR3 bases: TGTGCCAGTAGCCTCAAACCCTCGGGACTAGCGGGTGTCAACGAGCAGTACTTC. This codes for CASSLKPSGLAGVNEQYF. The chain links TRBV19 to TRBJ2-7; 12 bases map to TRBD2. The CDR3 loop spans 18 amino acids. In germline, CDR1 is LNHDA, CDR2 SQIVND (reference sequence). Trimming cost V 6 bases and J 5 bases; bases outside gene matches: 17.

The chain combines TRBV6-5 with TRBJ1-2; a weak D match, TRBD1 (5 bases). Trimming pared 5 bases from V and 4 bases from J, leaving 14 bases between. Germline assignment: CDR1 MNHEY and CDR2 SVGAGI. This CDR3 contains 14 residues. This CDR3 is CASSRGPLVYGYTF. CDR3 nucleotide sequence: TGTGCCAGCAGTCGGGGCCCACTCGTCTATGGCTACACCTTC.

V gene TRBV15 combines with J gene TRBJ1-3; D uncertain. Germline V gives CDR1 LNHNV, CDR2 YYDKDF (reference sequence). The CDR3 is 15 residues long. Trimming pared 5 bases from V and 0 bases from J, leaving 11 bases between. The CDR3 region is CATSVRLSSGNTIYF. The CDR3 region has the DNA TGTGCCACCAGCGTTCGACTCAGCTCTGGAAACACCATATATTTT.

The chain joins TRBV7-2 to TRBJ1-3; 9 bases map to TRBD1. CDR1 SGHTA and CDR2 FQGNSA come from the germline V gene. V was pared by 2 bases and J by 0 bases, with 8 bases of the junction left unmatched. The CDR3 runs 18 residues. This CDR3 reads CASSLTRTGVLSGNTIYF. As DNA, the CDR3 is TGTGCCAGCAGCTTAACCCGGACAGGGGTCCTCTCTGGAAACACCATATATTTT.

The CDR3 protein is CASSQDARGGSGNTIYF. The CDR3, as DNA: TGTGCCAGCAGCCAAGATGCGAGGGGCGGCTCTGGAAACACCATATATTTT. V usage is TRBV4-2 and J usage is TRBJ1-3; D possibly corresponds to TRBD1 (5 bases). V gave up 0 bases and J gave up 0 bases, with 12 bases separating them. Per germline, CDR1 LGHNA and CDR2 YNFKEQ. The CDR3 runs 17 residues.

The gene calls are TRBV6-5 and TRBJ1-1; the match to TRBD1 covers 8 bases. The CDR3 covers 15 residues. Germline V gene sequence: CDR1 MNHEY, CDR2 SVGAGI. With V trimmed by 6 bases and J by 1 base, 7 bases remained unmatched. Here the CDR3 reads CASRRQGRRNTEAFF. The CDR3 bases are TGTGCCAGCAGAAGACAGGGGAGGAGGAACACTGAAGCTTTCTTT.

This clone was recorded once. This chain uses TRBV6-5 with TRBJ2-7, with 11 bases identical to TRBD1. This CDR3 is built from 15 residues. In germline, CDR1 is MNHEY, CDR2 SVGAGI. J lost 6 bases, V lost 6 bases, and 10 bases had no gene match. CDR3: CASSPPEGTGGEQYF. In DNA form, the CDR3 reads TGTGCCAGCAGCCCCCCGGAAGGGACAGGGGGCGAGCAGTACTTC.

In this sample, this clone turned up once. The rearrangement uses TRBV9 and TRBJ2-7; D possibly corresponds to TRBD2 (5 bases). CDR3 length: 12 residues. Germline CDR1 is SGDLS and CDR2 is YYNGEE. V lost 9 bases and J lost 5, with 15 bases in between. CDR3 sequence (DNA): TGTGCCATTACGAGGGTGGCAGACGAGCAGTACTTC. The encoded protein is CAITRVADEQYF.

V is TRBV6-4 and J is TRBJ1-6; TRBD1 might be the D (6 bases). Per germline, CDR1 MRHNA and CDR2 SNTAGT. Trimming removed 6 bases from V and 4 bases from J, with 10 bases in between. The length of the CDR3 is 14 residues. The CDR3 bases are TGTGCCAGCAGCGCCGGACAGTATAATTCACCCCTCCACTTT. This sequence encodes CASSAGQYNSPLHF.

The chain uses TRBV9 and TRBJ1-5; possibly TRBD1 for D (6 bases). Trimming took off 4 bases at V and 6 bases at J, with 14 bases between the two ends. Germline loops: CDR1 SGDLS, CDR2 YYNGEE. The CDR3 is 14 residues long. The CDR3 region has the DNA TGTGCCAGCAGCAACCGACAGGACAGTCAGCCCCAGCATTTT. It yields the protein CASSNRQDSQPQHF.

This clone has a handful of counts. The chain couples TRBV7-2 to TRBJ1-5; D unresolved. Germline CDR1 and CDR2: SGHTA and FQGNSA. The CDR3 is 13 residues long. The V end lost 1 base, the J end lost 7 bases, and 8 bases lay between the germline ends. CDR3 nucleotides: TGTGCCAGCAGCTTAGAGCAAGAGCAGCCCCAGCATTTT. It translates to CASSLEQEQPQHF.

The CDR3 region is CASSKTSGIGGELFF. CDR3 in DNA: TGTGCCAGTAGTAAAACTAGCGGGATTGGCGGGGAGCTGTTTTTT. The genes are TRBV19 and TRBJ2-2; 10 bases line up with TRBD2. Germline CDR1 and CDR2: LNHDA and SQIVND (reference sequence). The CDR3 length is 15 residues. Losses at the gene ends were 4 bases for V and 7 bases for J; bases not matched to a gene: 6.

The chain is built from TRBV29-1 and TRBJ1-6, with 8 bases fitting TRBD1. The CDR3 is 14 residues long. V dropped 7 bases and J dropped 5; count of bases not matched to a gene: 7. CDR1 is SQVTM, CDR2 ANQGSEA, per germline. CDR3 nucleotides: TGCAGCGCACGGACAGGGACGAATAATTCACCCCTCCACTTT. It is translated as CSARTGTNNSPLHF.

The V and J genes are TRBV6-5 and TRBJ1-5; 11 nucleotides line up with TRBD1. The CDR3 is 14 residues long. The V gene's germline CDR1 is MNHEY and CDR2 SVGAGI. V lost 6 bases, J lost 9 bases, and 7 bases stayed unmatched. The CDR3 DNA reads as TGTGCCAGCAGGGACAGGGGGCGAAATGGGCCCCAGCATTTT. The encoded protein is CASRDRGRNGPQHF.

This rearrangement joins TRBV19 to TRBJ1-1; TRBD1 is a possible D gene (5 bases). The V gene's germline CDR1 is LNHDA and CDR2 SQIVND (reference sequence). Trimming cost V 4 bases and J 3 bases, with 12 bases left between them. The CDR3 sequence is 14 residues long. As DNA, the CDR3 is TGTGCCAGTAGTAACTTTACAGGCCACACTGAAGCTTTCTTT. Residues: CASSNFTGHTEAFF. The whole variable domain, filled in from reference TRBV19 and TRBJ1-1, reads DGGITQSPKYLFRKEGQNVTLSCEQNLNHDAMYWYRQDPGQGLRLIYYSQIVNDFQKGDIAEGYSVSREKKESFPLTVTSAQKNPTAFYLCASSNFTGHTEAFFGQGTRLTVV.

The genes are TRBV5-6 and TRBJ2-4; 7 positions agree with TRBD2. Per the germline V gene, CDR1 is SGHDT and CDR2 is YYEEEE. CDR3 length: 15 residues. The ends lost 9 bases at V and 2 bases at J; junction bases unmatched: 11. This CDR3 reads CATSPSGGSKNIQYF. CDR3 DNA: TGTGCCACCTCCCCTTCGGGGGGATCCAAAAACATTCAGTACTTC.

The chain recombines TRBV4-1 with TRBJ1-1; D gene unclear. Trimming removed 0 bases at V and 0 bases at J, with 14 bases between. The CDR3 is 17 amino acids. Germline V gene lookup returns CDR1 MGHRA and CDR2 YSYEKL. The CDR3 sequence: CASSQDGGNRMNTEAFF. The CDR3 nucleotides are TGCGCCAGCAGCCAAGATGGAGGCAACCGCATGAACACTGAAGCTTTCTTT.

The genes are TRBV6-5 and TRBJ2-6; the D is unclear. The ends were cut back, 7 bases at V and 1 base at J, with 11 bases in the middle. This CDR3 has 15 amino acids. Germline V gene lookup returns CDR1 MNHEY and CDR2 SVGAGI. This CDR3 reads CASNSVSSGANVLTF. CDR3 nucleotides: TGTGCCAGCAACTCCGTCTCTTCTGGGGCCAACGTCCTGACTTTC.

The chain links TRBV6-6 to TRBJ1-2; D gene unclear. The V gene's germline CDR1 is MNHNY and CDR2 SVGAGI (reference sequence). V was trimmed by 2 bases and J by 3 bases, leaving 13 bases between them. The CDR3 is 15 residues long. CDR3 bases: TGTGCCAGCAGTTACCGTCGGTCCCTAGACTATGGCTACACCTTC. As protein: CASSYRRSLDYGYTF.

This clone came up once. The chain joins TRBV12-5 to TRBJ1-2; the D is unclear. The V gene lost 6 bases and the J gene lost 3 bases, with 14 bases spanning the gap. Germline CDR1 LGHNT, CDR2 FRNRAP. The CDR3 extends over 14 amino acids. CDR3 bases: TGTGCTAGTGGCCGGTCGACTGACGACTATGGCTACACCTTC. This codes for CASGRSTDDYGYTF.

J is TRBJ1-4 and V is TRBV27; 7 nucleotides agree with TRBD1. The CDR3 spans 13 residues. CDR1 is MNHEY and CDR2 is SMNVEV in the germline V gene (reference sequence). V lost 6 bases, J lost 7 bases, and 5 bases stayed unmatched. CDR3 DNA sequence: TGTGCCAGCAGACAGGGGTGGGGTGAAAAACTGTTTTTT. It codes for CASRQGWGEKLFF.

The chain joins TRBV5-1 to TRBJ1-3; a weak D match, TRBD1 (6 bases). V shed 7 bases and J shed 4 bases, with 21 bases lying between them. CDR1 is SGHRS and CDR2 is YFSETQ in the germline V gene. The CDR3 has 16 amino acids. CDR3 nucleotides: TGCGCCAGCCGCCCAGTGGGGGGGCTCTGGGGAAACACCATATATTTT. This gives the protein CASRPVGGLWGNTIYF.

The CDR3 loop is CASRFPGQAGSYGYTF. Here the CDR3 DNA reads TGTGCCAGTAGATTTCCGGGGCAAGCCGGTAGCTATGGCTACACCTTC. The V and J genes are TRBV19 and TRBJ1-2, with D possibly matching TRBD1 (5 bases). The germline V gene encodes CDR1 LNHDA and CDR2 SQIVND (reference sequence). The CDR3 consists of 16 residues. V lost 6 bases, J lost 4 bases, and 21 bases lay in between. The full variable domain, with the rest looked up from reference TRBV19 and TRBJ1-2, is DGGITQSPKYLFRKEGQNVTLSCEQNLNHDAMYWYRQDPGQGLRLIYYSQIVNDFQKGDIAEGYSVSREKKESFPLTVTSAQKNPTAFYLCASRFPGQAGSYGYTFGSGTRLTVV.

The gene calls are TRBV5-6 and TRBJ2-7, with 8 bases lining up with TRBD1. CDR1 and CDR2 from the germline V gene are SGHDT and YYEEEE. J gave up 4 bases and V 0 bases, and 6 bases lay outside the gene matches. CDR3 length: 15 amino acids. DNA for the CDR3: TGTGCCAGCAGCTTGGAGACAGGGGTCAGGTACGAGCAGTACTTC. It specifies CASSLETGVRYEQYF.

This chain uses TRBV29-1 with TRBJ2-5; TRBD1 is a possible D gene (6 bases). CDR1 is SQVTM and CDR2 is ANQGSEA in the germline V gene. V was clipped by 4 bases and J by 4 bases, with 13 bases between them. The CDR3 is made up of 13 amino acids. The CDR3 nucleotides read TGCAGCGTTGGTGACAGGCTTGGAGAGACCCAGTACTTC. This sequence encodes CSVGDRLGETQYF.

The chain employs TRBV19 and TRBJ1-5, with TRBD1 matching 10 bases. Germline-derived CDR1 and CDR2 are LNHDA and SQIVND (reference sequence). V gave up 5 bases and J gave up 10 bases; unmatched junction bases: 23. The CDR3 extends over 19 amino acids. Here the CDR3 DNA reads TGTGCCAGTAGTTCACCGTCGGGACAGGGGCTTGCCGGAGGAGTACCCCAGCATTTT. Its protein product is CASSSPSGQGLAGGVPQHF. Supplemented by reference TRBV19 and TRBJ1-5, the full variable domain reads DGGITQSPKYLFRKEGQNVTLSCEQNLNHDAMYWYRQDPGQGLRLIYYSQIVNDFQKGDIAEGYSVSREKKESFPLTVTSAQKNPTAFYLCASSSPSGQGLAGGVPQHFGDGTRLSIL.

This clone has only a few counts. The V call is TRBV30, the J call TRBJ1-1; D ambiguous. V dropped 3 bases and J dropped 5 bases, with 13 bases sitting between them. The germline V gene encodes CDR1 GTSNPN and CDR2 SVGIG (reference sequence). CDR3 length: 13 amino acids. For the CDR3, the DNA is TGTGCCTGGAGGGATGGCCTTAGGACTGAAGCTTTCTTT. It translates to CAWRDGLRTEAFF.

This clone showed up just a few times. The chain combines TRBV2 with TRBJ1-5; D remains ambiguous. V dropped 6 bases and J dropped 5 bases, with 17 bases sitting between them. Germline assignment: CDR1 SNHLY and CDR2 FYNNEI. CDR3 length: 15 amino acids. The CDR3 spells CASREYGTDYQPQHF. The CDR3, as DNA: TGTGCCAGCAGGGAATATGGCACCGATTATCAGCCCCAGCATTTT.

This rearrangement joins TRBV4-3 to TRBJ1-1; maybe TRBD1 (5 bases). Trimming pared 6 bases from V and 1 base from J, leaving 9 bases between. From germline, CDR1 is LGHNA and CDR2 YSLEER. This CDR3 is 13 amino acids long. The CDR3 nucleotides read TGCGCCAGCAGAAGACAGACGAACACTGAAGCTTTCTTT. This gives the protein CASRRQTNTEAFF.

This clone was counted once. The chain couples TRBV27 to TRBJ2-7; the match to TRBD2 covers 10 bases. The CDR3 consists of 16 residues. Looked up from germline, CDR1 is MNHEY and CDR2 is SMNVEV (reference sequence). The ends lost 5 bases at V and 2 bases at J; junction bases unmatched: 9. CDR3 amino acids: CASSPRGTSETYEQYF. CDR3 DNA sequence: TGTGCCAGCAGTCCGCGGGGGACTAGCGAAACCTACGAGCAGTACTTC.

The V gene is TRBV6-5, the J gene TRBJ1-4; D not resolved. CDR1 is MNHEY and CDR2 is SVGAGI in the germline V gene. V was pared by 4 bases and J by 2 bases, with 11 bases between. The CDR3 consists of 15 residues. The CDR3 region is CASSSLGLTNEKLFF. CDR3 sequence (DNA): TGTGCCAGCAGTTCGCTGGGCCTCACTAATGAAAAACTGTTTTTT.